This T cell receptor (beta chain) stems from a study of T cell clusters in autoimmune cytopenias. General observations from the study: Primary autoimmune cytopenia patients appeared to lack physiological T cell clusters present in healthy donors.

This clonotype is medium-sized by frequency. Its target is not known. Multiplex touch-down PCR amplified TRB using TRB-A and TRB-B pools in one tube. TCRdb derives one entry per CDR3 protein from the multiplex PCR reads, leaving out DNA. The sample table sets out about 2,000 distinct CDR3 sequences. TRB was amplified from 250 ng of peripheral blood genomic DNA per sample. Controls with untreated chronic lymphocytic leukemia and no autoimmune cytopenia averaged roughly 67 years, median about 57 years. Germline CDR1 reads SGHRS; CDR2 reads YFSETQ. This CDR3 spans 19 amino acids. These sequences were also reported in another study, on T cell repertoires in aging, cancer and after chemotherapy. That source adds: Millions of TCR reads were in the whole dataset. Rebound thymic output was suggested by rising median generation probability during chemotherapy in each cancer cohort.

This receptor was taken from a human donor with chronic lymphocytic leukemia. V gene TRBV5-1 combines with J gene TRBJ2-4; the TRBD1 assignment by TCRdb is unverifiable without DNA. Sequenced sample: peripheral blood. The CDR3 sequence: CASSGGTGGSYLAKNIQYF.